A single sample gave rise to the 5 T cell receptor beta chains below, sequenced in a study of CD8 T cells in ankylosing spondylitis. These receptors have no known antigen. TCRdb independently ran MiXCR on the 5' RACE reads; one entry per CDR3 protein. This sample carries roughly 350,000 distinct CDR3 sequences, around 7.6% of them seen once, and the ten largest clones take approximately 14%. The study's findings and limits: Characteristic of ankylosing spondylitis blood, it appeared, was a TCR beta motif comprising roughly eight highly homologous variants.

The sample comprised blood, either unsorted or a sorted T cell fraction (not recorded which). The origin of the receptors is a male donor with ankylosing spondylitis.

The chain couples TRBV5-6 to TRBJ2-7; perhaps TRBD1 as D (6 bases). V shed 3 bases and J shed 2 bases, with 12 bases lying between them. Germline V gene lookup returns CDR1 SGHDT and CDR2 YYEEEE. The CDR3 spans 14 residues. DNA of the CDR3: TGTGCCAGCAGCTGGACAGTCAATGCCTACGAGCAGTACTTC. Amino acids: CASSWTVNAYEQYF.

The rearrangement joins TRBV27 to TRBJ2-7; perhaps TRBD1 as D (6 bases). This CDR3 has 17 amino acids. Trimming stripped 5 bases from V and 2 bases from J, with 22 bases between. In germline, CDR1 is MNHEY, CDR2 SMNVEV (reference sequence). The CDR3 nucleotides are TGTGCCAGCAGTCCGGACAGTCCCTGGGACCAAACCTACGAGCAGTACTTC. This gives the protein CASSPDSPWDQTYEQYF.

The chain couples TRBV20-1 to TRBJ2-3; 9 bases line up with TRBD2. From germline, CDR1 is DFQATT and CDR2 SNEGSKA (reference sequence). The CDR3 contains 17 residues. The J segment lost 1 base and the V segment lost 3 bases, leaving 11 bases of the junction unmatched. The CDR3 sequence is CSASPGVAGVGTDTQYF. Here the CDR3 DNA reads TGCAGTGCTAGCCCCGGGGTAGCGGGAGTCGGCACAGATACGCAGTATTTT.

The CDR3 sequence is CSARESGTAKNIQYF. CDR3 DNA: TGCAGTGCTAGAGAGTCCGGGACGGCGAAAAACATTCAGTACTTC. The V gene is TRBV20-1, the J gene TRBJ2-4; D may correspond to TRBD1 or TRBD2 (5 bases each). Germline V CDR1 and CDR2: DFQATT, SNEGSKA (reference sequence). This CDR3 contains 15 residues. With 0 bases removed from V and 4 bases from J, the gap between germline ends came to 13 bases.

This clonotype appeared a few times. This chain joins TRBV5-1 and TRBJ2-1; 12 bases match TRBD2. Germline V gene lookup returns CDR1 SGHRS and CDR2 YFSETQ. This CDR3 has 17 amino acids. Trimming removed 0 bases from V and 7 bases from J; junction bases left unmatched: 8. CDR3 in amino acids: CASSLVLAGGYQNEQFF. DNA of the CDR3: TGCGCCAGCAGCTTGGTTCTAGCGGGAGGGTATCAGAATGAGCAGTTCTTC.